Listed below are T cell receptor beta chains from one sample, sequenced in a study of T-cell reconstitution after alpha-beta-depleted transplantation in children. TCRdb reanalysed the PCR reads using MiXCR and keeps one entry per CDR3 protein. The table has 60,000 to 100,000 distinct CDR3 sequences, 15% to 20% seen once. The specimen comprised PBMCs, mostly from graft donor cells, sampled 360 days after TCRalphabeta/CD19-depleted stem cell transplant. All receptors come from a male patient between 2 and 15 years old who had a stem cell transplant for acute lymphoblastic leukemia, so the T cells may come from the graft donor. Each CDR3 is given with its conserved first and last residue. D genes are given only for firm matches. Size tells how often a clone was seen (once, few, many) or the class of an expanded clone, and some rows leave it out.

CDR3,DNA,D,V,size,J
CASSLRTSGRSRNEQFF,TGTGCCAGCAGCCTACGGACTAGCGGGAGATCGAGGAATGAGCAGTTCTTC,TRBD2,TRBV5-6,few,TRBJ2-1
CASSQGDRGNQPQHF,TGCGCCAGCAGCCAAGGGGACAGGGGGAATCAGCCCCAGCATTTT,TRBD1,TRBV4-1,NA,TRBJ1-5
CASSFRGGQGGYTF,TGCGCCAGCAGCTTTCGTGGGGGGCAAGGAGGCTACACCTTC,NA,TRBV5-1,NA,TRBJ1-2
CASSLAPTGQPYEQYF,TGTGCCAGCAGCTTGGCCCCGACAGGCCAGCCCTACGAGCAGTACTTC,NA,TRBV5-5,few,TRBJ2-7
CATAGYNEQFF,TGTGCCACCGCAGGATACAATGAGCAGTTCTTC,NA,TRBV24-1,NA,TRBJ2-1
CASSQNPGAANTEAFF,TGTGCCAGCAGTCAAAATCCAGGGGCCGCAAACACTGAAGCTTTCTTT,NA,TRBV28,many,TRBJ1-1
CASSPQGVYGGSPLHF,TGTGCCAGCAGCCCCCAGGGAGTATATGGCGGTTCACCCCTCCACTTT,NA,TRBV5-8,NA,TRBJ1-6
CATGSRGGRETQYF,TGTGCCACCGGGTCGAGAGGAGGACGTGAGACCCAGTACTTC,NA,TRBV11-2,NA,TRBJ2-5
CASSQRPGRRGEQFF,TGTGCCAGCAGCCAGAGACCGGGACGTCGGGGTGAGCAGTTCTTC,NA,TRBV3-1,few,TRBJ2-1
CASSPRQDLRVQYF,TGCGCCAGCAGCCCCCGACAGGATTTACGAGTGCAGTACTTC,NA,TRBV4-1,few,TRBJ2-7
CASSSTLAHEQYF,TGTGCCAGCAGCTCGACTTTGGCCCACGAGCAGTACTTC,NA,TRBV7-8,few,TRBJ2-7
CATKTGAAETQYF,TGTGCCACCAAAACAGGGGCGGCAGAGACCCAGTACTTC,TRBD1,TRBV19,NA,TRBJ2-5
CASSLEVASSYEQYF,TGTGCCAGCAGTTTAGAGGTGGCTAGCTCCTACGAGCAGTACTTC,NA,TRBV12-3/TRBV12-4,few,TRBJ2-7
CASSEWGGTDTQYF,TGTGCCAGCAGTGAATGGGGGGGCACAGATACGCAGTATTTT,NA,TRBV25-1,few,TRBJ2-3
CASSRLAGRTPYEQYF,TGCGCCAGCAGCCGCCTAGCGGGACGGACCCCCTACGAGCAGTACTTC,TRBD2,TRBV4-1,NA,TRBJ2-7
CASSYRQETQYF,TGCGCCAGCAGTTACAGGCAAGAGACCCAGTACTTC,NA,TRBV5-1,few,TRBJ2-5
CASSYSKGGYEQYF,TGTGCCAGCAGTTACTCGAAGGGTGGCTACGAGCAGTACTTC,NA,TRBV6-5,few,TRBJ2-7
CATSALDSYEQYF,TGTGCCACCAGTGCTCTGGACAGTTACGAGCAGTACTTC,NA,TRBV24-1,NA,TRBJ2-7
CSARRVGDDRGSYNEQFF,TGCAGTGCTAGAAGGGTCGGGGATGATAGAGGTAGCTACAATGAGCAGTTCTTC,NA,TRBV20-1,NA,TRBJ2-1
CASSLGDRAMYEQYF,TGTGCCAGCAGCTTAGGGGACAGGGCGATGTACGAGCAGTACTTC,TRBD1,TRBV5-5,few,TRBJ2-7
CASSWYRYEQYF,TGTGCCAGCAGTTGGTACCGTTACGAGCAGTACTTC,NA,TRBV12-3/TRBV12-4,NA,TRBJ2-7
CASSKLNSYEQYF,TGTGCCAGCAGCAAACTGAACTCCTACGAGCAGTACTTC,NA,TRBV7-8,NA,TRBJ2-7
CAIRKEVTSGKGDEQFF,TGTGCCATCAGAAAGGAGGTGACTAGCGGGAAGGGGGATGAGCAGTTCTTC,TRBD2,TRBV10-3,NA,TRBJ2-1
CASSLTSRSIQYF,TGCGCCAGCAGCTTGACGTCTAGAAGCATTCAGTACTTC,NA,TRBV5-1,many,TRBJ2-4
CASSLWGEGYTF,TGTGCCAGCAGTTTATGGGGGGAGGGCTACACCTTC,NA,TRBV28,NA,TRBJ1-2
CASSLEGLSGNTIYF,TGTGCCAGCAGCTTAGAGGGACTCTCTGGAAACACCATATATTTT,NA,TRBV7-2,NA,TRBJ1-3
CASSLAISDSTDTQYF,TGCGCCAGCAGCTTGGCCATAAGCGACAGCACAGATACGCAGTATTTT,NA,TRBV5-1,few,TRBJ2-3
CASSESGVPYNEQFF,TGCGCCAGCAGTGAGTCAGGTGTCCCCTACAATGAGCAGTTCTTC,NA,TRBV10-1,NA,TRBJ2-1
CASSFKGGAGANVLTF,TGTGCCAGCAGCTTTAAGGGGGGGGCTGGGGCCAACGTCCTGACTTTC,NA,TRBV7-9,many,TRBJ2-6
CASTPGGIQETQYF,TGTGCCAGCACGCCAGGGGGGATCCAAGAGACCCAGTACTTC,NA,TRBV3-1,NA,TRBJ2-5
CASTRTGANVLTF,TGTGCCAGTACAAGAACTGGGGCCAACGTCCTGACTTTC,NA,TRBV12-3/TRBV12-4,many,TRBJ2-6
CASSLDSNEQFF,TGTGCCAGCAGCCTCGACAGCAATGAGCAGTTCTTC,NA,TRBV7-9,NA,TRBJ2-1
CASGGGRSLREQYF,TGTGCTAGTGGTGGAGGCAGGTCCCTTAGGGAGCAGTACTTC,NA,TRBV6-1,many,TRBJ2-7
CASNSGSYGYTF,TGTGCCAGCAACTCAGGATCCTATGGCTACACCTTC,NA,TRBV4-2,NA,TRBJ1-2
CSATVAGALNEQFF,TGCAGTGCTACGGTAGCGGGAGCTCTCAATGAGCAGTTCTTC,TRBD2,TRBV20-1,many,TRBJ2-1
CASSTPGLAGGTYNEQFF,TGCGCCAGCAGCACTCCGGGACTAGCGGGAGGAACCTACAATGAGCAGTTCTTC,TRBD2,TRBV5-1,NA,TRBJ2-1
CSALAGALNNEQFF,TGCAGTGCTCTAGCGGGAGCTCTCAACAATGAGCAGTTCTTC,TRBD2,TRBV20-1,NA,TRBJ2-1
CSARWGQGKNEQFF,TGCAGTGCTAGATGGGGACAGGGAAAAAATGAGCAGTTCTTC,TRBD1,TRBV20-1,NA,TRBJ2-1
CASSSAGAYEQYF,TGTGCCAGCAGCTCAGCAGGAGCCTACGAGCAGTACTTC,NA,TRBV5-5,few,TRBJ2-7
CASSSGQQETQYF,TGTGCCAGCAGCTCCGGACAGCAAGAGACCCAGTACTTC,NA,TRBV12-3/TRBV12-4,few,TRBJ2-5
CSARGGLASDTQYF,TGCAGTGCTAGAGGGGGACTAGCCTCAGATACGCAGTATTTT,TRBD2,TRBV20-1,NA,TRBJ2-3
CASSTKETQYF,TGCGCCAGCAGTACGAAAGAGACCCAGTACTTC,NA,TRBV5-1,NA,TRBJ2-5
CSARDPSGRTDTQYF,TGCAGTGCTAGGGACCCTAGCGGCCGCACAGATACGCAGTATTTT,TRBD2,TRBV20-1,NA,TRBJ2-3
CASSDYRDSQYF,TGCGCCAGCAGTGACTACCGGGACTCCCAGTATTTC,NA,TRBV10-2,NA,TRBJ2-1
CASSLAGPGLAGGLYEQYF,TGTGCCAGCAGTTTAGCCGGACCGGGACTAGCGGGAGGCTTGTACGAGCAGTACTTC,TRBD2,TRBV28,NA,TRBJ2-7
CASSVAGGYWEETQYF,TGTGCCAGCAGCGTCGCAGGGGGCTATTGGGAAGAGACCCAGTACTTC,TRBD1,TRBV9,few,TRBJ2-5